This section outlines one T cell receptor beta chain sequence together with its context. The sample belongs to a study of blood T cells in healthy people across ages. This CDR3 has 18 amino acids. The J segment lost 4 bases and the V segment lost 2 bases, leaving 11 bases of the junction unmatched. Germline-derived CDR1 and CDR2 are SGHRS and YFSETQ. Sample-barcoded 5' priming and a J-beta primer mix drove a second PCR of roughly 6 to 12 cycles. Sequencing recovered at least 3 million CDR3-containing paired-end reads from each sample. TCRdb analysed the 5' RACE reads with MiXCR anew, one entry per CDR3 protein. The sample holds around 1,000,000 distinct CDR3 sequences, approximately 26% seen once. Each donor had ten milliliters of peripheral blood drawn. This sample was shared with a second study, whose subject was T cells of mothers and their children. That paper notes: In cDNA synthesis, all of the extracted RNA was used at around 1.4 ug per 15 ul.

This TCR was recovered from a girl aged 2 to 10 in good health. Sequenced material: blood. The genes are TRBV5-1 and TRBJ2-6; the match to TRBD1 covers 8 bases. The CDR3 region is CASSFGTGFLRGANVLTF. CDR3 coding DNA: TGCGCCAGCAGCTTCGGGACAGGATTCTTGCGAGGGGCCAACGTCCTGACTTTC.